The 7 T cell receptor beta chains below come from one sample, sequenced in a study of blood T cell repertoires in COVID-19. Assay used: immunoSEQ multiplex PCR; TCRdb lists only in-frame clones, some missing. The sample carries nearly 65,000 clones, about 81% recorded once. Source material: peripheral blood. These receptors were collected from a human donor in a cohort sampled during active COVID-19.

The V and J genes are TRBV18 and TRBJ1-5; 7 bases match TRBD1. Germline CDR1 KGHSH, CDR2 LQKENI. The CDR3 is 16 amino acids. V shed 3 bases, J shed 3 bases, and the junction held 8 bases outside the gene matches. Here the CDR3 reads CASSPIPTGANQPQHF. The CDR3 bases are TGTGCCAGCTCACCCATACCAACAGGGGCCAATCAGCCCCAGCATTTT.

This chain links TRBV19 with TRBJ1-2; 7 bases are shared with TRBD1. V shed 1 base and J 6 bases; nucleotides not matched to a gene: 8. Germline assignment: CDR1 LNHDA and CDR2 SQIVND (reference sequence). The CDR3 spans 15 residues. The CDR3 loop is CASSIAPGGPDGYTF. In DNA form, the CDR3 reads TGTGCCAGTAGTATAGCGCCAGGGGGACCGGATGGCTACACCTTC.

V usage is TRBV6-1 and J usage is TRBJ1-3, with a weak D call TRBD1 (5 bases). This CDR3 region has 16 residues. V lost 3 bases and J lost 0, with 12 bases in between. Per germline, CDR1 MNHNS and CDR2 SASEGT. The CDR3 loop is CASSDGGTVSGNTIYF. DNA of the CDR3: TGTGCCAGCAGTGACGGCGGGACGGTCTCTGGAAACACCATATATTTT.

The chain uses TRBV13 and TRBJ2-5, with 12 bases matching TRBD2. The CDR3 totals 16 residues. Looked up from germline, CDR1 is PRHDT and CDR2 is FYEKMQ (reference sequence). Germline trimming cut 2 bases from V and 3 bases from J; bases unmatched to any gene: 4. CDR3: CASSLYLAGGEETQYF. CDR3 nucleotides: TGTGCCAGCAGCTTATATCTAGCGGGGGGGGAAGAGACCCAGTACTTC.

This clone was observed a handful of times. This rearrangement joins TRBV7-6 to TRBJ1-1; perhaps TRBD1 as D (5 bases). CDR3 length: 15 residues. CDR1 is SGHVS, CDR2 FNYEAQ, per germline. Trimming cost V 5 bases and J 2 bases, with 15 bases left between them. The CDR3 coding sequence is TGTGCCAGCAGCCCGCTAATGGGGCAAAACACTGAAGCTTTCTTT. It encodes CASSPLMGQNTEAFF.

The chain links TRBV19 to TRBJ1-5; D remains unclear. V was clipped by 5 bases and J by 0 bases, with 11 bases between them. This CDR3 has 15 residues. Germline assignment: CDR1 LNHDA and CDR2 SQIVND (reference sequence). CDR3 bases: TGTGCCAGTAGTTGGGCAGGTAATAGCAATCAGCCCCAGCATTTT. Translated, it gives CASSWAGNSNQPQHF. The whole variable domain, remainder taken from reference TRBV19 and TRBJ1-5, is DGGITQSPKYLFRKEGQNVTLSCEQNLNHDAMYWYRQDPGQGLRLIYYSQIVNDFQKGDIAEGYSVSREKKESFPLTVTSAQKNPTAFYLCASSWAGNSNQPQHFGDGTRLSIL.

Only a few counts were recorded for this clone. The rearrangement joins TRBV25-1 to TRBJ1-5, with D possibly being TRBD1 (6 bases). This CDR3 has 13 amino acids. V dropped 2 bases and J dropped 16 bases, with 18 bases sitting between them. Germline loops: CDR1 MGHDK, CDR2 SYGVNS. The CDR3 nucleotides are TGTGCCAGCAGTGAAGGCAGTGGGAGGGGGTTCCATTTT. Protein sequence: CASSEGSGRGFHF.